The 10 T cell receptor beta chains presented below share a single source sample, sequenced in a study of blood T cell repertoires in COVID-19. Generated by immunoSEQ multiplex PCR, the TCRdb table keeps only in-frame clones and is missing some. The sample records a few hundred thousand clones, 75% to 90% being singletons. Source material: peripheral blood. These receptor sequences come from a woman in her forties or fifties with COVID-19, enrolled during active disease.

This clone was seen just once. J is TRBJ2-2 and V is TRBV7-6; tentative D call: TRBD2 (6 bases). V lost 0 bases and J lost 1, with 6 bases in between. CDR1 SGHVS and CDR2 FNYEAQ come from the germline V gene. This CDR3 region has 15 residues. CDR3 loop: CASSLAGGNTGELFF. CDR3 sequence (DNA): TGTGCCAGCAGCTTAGCGGGGGGGAACACCGGGGAGCTGTTTTTT.

The chain uses TRBV12-3 or TRBV12-4 and TRBJ1-6; unclear D gene. Trimming cost V 6 bases and J 14 bases, with 14 bases left between them. CDR3 size: 12 residues. The CDR3 loop reads CASSDGPVALHF. The CDR3 coding sequence is TGTGCCAGCAGCGATGGGCCAGTGGCCCTCCACTTT.

J is TRBJ2-1 and V is TRBV27, with unresolved D. Germline V gene lookup returns CDR1 MNHEY and CDR2 SMNVEV (reference sequence). The ends were cut back, 6 bases at V and 0 bases at J, with 12 bases in the middle. The CDR3 has 15 amino acids. CDR3 coding DNA: TGTGCCAGCAGCCCTCAACCCAGCTCCTACAATGAGCAGTTCTTC. The encoded protein is CASSPQPSSYNEQFF.

The chain is built from TRBV6-6 and TRBJ2-3; 7 nucleotides align to TRBD2. The CDR3 is 16 residues long. The junction had 5 bases not matched to a gene; V was cut back by 2 bases and J by 0 bases. The V gene's germline CDR1 is MNHNY and CDR2 SVGAGI (reference sequence). The chain's CDR3 is CASSYLASGSTDTQYF. CDR3 nucleotide sequence: TGTGCCAGCAGTTACCTAGCTAGCGGTAGCACAGATACGCAGTATTTT.

The genes are TRBV5-1 and TRBJ1-1; tentatively, D is TRBD1 (6 bases). The CDR3 sequence is 16 residues long. The germline CDR1 and CDR2 sequences are SGHRS and YFSETQ. V was cut by 2 bases and J by 4 bases, with 18 bases left in between. The CDR3 region has the DNA TGCGCCAGCAGCTTAACAAGTCGGACAGAGGGCACTGAAGCTTTCTTT. Translated, it gives CASSLTSRTEGTEAFF.

The chain joins TRBV12-3 or TRBV12-4 to TRBJ1-1, with D perhaps matching TRBD1 (6 bases). The CDR3 sequence is 13 residues long. The V end was cut by 6 bases, the J end by 10 bases, with 18 bases between. The CDR3 DNA reads TGTGCCAGCAGGCTAACAGGGAAGGGGGTAGCTTTCTTT. Amino acid sequence: CASRLTGKGVAFF.

V usage is TRBV7-2 and J usage is TRBJ2-1, with TRBD1 identical over 9 bases. V was clipped by 3 bases and J by 6 bases; unmatched bases: 6. This CDR3 region has 15 residues. Germline V gene sequence: CDR1 SGHTA, CDR2 FQGNSA. CDR3 DNA sequence: TGTGCCAGCAGCTTTGAGGGACAGGGTAGCAATGAGCAGTTCTTC. Protein: CASSFEGQGSNEQFF.

This chain joins TRBV3-1 (or the pseudogene TRBV3-2) and TRBJ2-2, with 9 bases fitting TRBD2. Losses at the gene ends were 3 bases for V and 3 bases for J; bases not matched to a gene: 14. Germline V lookup: CDR1 LGHDT, CDR2 YNNKEL (reference sequence). This CDR3 has 19 amino acids. In DNA, the CDR3 is TGTGCCAGCAGCCACACGTATCTGACTAGCGGAGACTACACCGGGGAGCTGTTTTTT. Its translation is CASSHTYLTSGDYTGELFF.

This sequence joins TRBV5-5 and TRBJ2-3; the match to TRBD2 covers 10 bases. CDR3 length: 16 residues. Germline loops: CDR1 SGHKS, CDR2 YYEKEE (reference sequence). V dropped 3 bases and J dropped 0; count of bases not matched to a gene: 4. CDR3 coding DNA: TGTGCCAGCAGCTCCTTAGCGGGAGGTAGCACAGATACGCAGTATTTT. Protein: CASSSLAGGSTDTQYF.

The genes are TRBV6-8 and TRBJ1-2; possibly TRBD1 for D (5 bases). There are 14 residues in the CDR3. Trimming removed 5 bases at V and 8 bases at J, with 18 bases between. Germline values: CDR1 MNHGY, CDR2 SAAAGT. The CDR3 region has the DNA TGTGCCAGCAGTACGTCCCCAGGGCCCCGGGGCTACACCTTC. Amino acids: CASSTSPGPRGYTF.